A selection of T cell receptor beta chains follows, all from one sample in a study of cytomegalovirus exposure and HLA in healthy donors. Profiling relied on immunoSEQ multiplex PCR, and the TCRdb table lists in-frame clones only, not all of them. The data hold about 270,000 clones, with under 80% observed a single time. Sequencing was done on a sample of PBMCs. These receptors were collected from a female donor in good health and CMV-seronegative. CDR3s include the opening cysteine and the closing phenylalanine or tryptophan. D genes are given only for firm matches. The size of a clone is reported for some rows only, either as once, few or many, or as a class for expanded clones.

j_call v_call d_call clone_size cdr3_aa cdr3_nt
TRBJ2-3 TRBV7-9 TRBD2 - CASSGTSRADTQYF TGTGCCAGCAGCGGGACTAGCAGAGCAGATACGCAGTATTTT
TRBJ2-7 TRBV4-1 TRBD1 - CASSQAPGQNFYEQYF TGCGCCAGCAGCCAAGCCCCGGGACAGAACTTCTACGAGCAGTACTTC
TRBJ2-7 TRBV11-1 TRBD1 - CASSLGTGFYEQYF TGTGCCAGCAGCTTAGGGACAGGGTTCTACGAGCAGTACTTC
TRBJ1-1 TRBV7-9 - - CSSSLSVNTEAFF TGTTCCAGCAGCCTTTCGGTGAACACTGAAGCTTTCTTT
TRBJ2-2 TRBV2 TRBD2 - CASSPGGSDTGELFF TGTGCCAGCAGCCCCGGCGGGAGCGACACCGGGGAGCTGTTTTTT
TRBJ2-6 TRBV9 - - CASSALSGANVLTF TGTGCCAGCAGTGCCCTGAGTGGGGCCAACGTCCTGACTTTC
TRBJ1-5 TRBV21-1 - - CASSKALFNSRNQPQHF TGTGCCAGCAGCAAAGCGCTTTTTAACAGTCGCAATCAGCCCCAGCATTTT
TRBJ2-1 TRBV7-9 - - CASSLGALSYNEQFF TGTGCCAGCAGCTTAGGGGCCCTCTCCTACAATGAGCAGTTCTTC
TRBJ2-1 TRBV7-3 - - CASSLGLGNNEQFF TGTGCCAGCAGCTTGGGCCTCGGAAACAATGAGCAGTTCTTC
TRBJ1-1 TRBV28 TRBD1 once CASTPGTGTEAFF TGTGCCAGCACCCCCGGGACAGGGACTGAAGCTTTCTTT
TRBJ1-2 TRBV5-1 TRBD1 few CASSLGTGGEGYTF TGCGCCAGCAGCTTGGGGACAGGGGGCGAGGGCTACACCTTC
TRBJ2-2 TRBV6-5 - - CASSYFGSDTGELFF TGTGCCAGCAGTTATTTCGGGAGTGACACCGGGGAGCTGTTTTTT
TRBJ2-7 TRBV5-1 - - CASSLVGEQYF TGCGCCAGCAGCTTGGTCGGCGAGCAGTACTTC
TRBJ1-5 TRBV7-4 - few CASSLASRFNQPQHF TGTGCCAGCAGCTTAGCGTCCCGGTTCAATCAGCCCCAGCATTTT
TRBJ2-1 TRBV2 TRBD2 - CASAATGPGLARNEQFF TGTGCCAGTGCTGCGACAGGCCCCGGACTAGCTAGGAATGAGCAGTTCTTC
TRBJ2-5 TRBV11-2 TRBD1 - CASSLDSGGGQTQYF TGTGCCAGCAGCTTAGACTCAGGGGGTGGGCAGACCCAGTACTTC
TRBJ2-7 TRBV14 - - CASSQDPQGRGEQYF TGTGCCAGCAGCCAAGATCCACAGGGGCGGGGCGAGCAGTACTTC
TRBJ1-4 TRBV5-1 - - CASSLGGTTNEKLFF TGCGCCAGCAGCTTGGGAGGGACAACTAATGAAAAACTGTTTTTT
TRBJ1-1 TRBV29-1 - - CSVTQGVAEAFF TGCAGCGTGACACAGGGAGTGGCTGAAGCTTTCTTT
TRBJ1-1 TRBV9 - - CASSIGTPGAEAFF TGTGCCAGCAGCATTGGGACACCTGGGGCTGAAGCTTTCTTT
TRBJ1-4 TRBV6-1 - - CASTFKGLSGEKLFF TGTGCCAGCACTTTTAAGGGGCTGTCGGGTGAAAAACTGTTTTTT
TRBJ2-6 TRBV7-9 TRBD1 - CASSDQGDGANVLTF TGTGCCAGCAGCGATCAGGGGGACGGGGCCAACGTCCTGACTTTC
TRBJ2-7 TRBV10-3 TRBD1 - CAISESGTGSAEQYF TGTGCCATCAGTGAGTCGGGGACAGGGTCCGCCGAGCAGTACTTC
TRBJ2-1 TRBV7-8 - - CASSLIADEQFF TGTGCCAGCAGCTTGATAGCGGATGAGCAGTTCTTC
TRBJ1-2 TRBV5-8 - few CASSLGHRRIDGYTF TGTGCCAGCAGCTTGGGACACCGAAGGATAGATGGCTACACCTTC
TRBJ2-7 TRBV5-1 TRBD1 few CASSLERDRVYEQYF TGCGCCAGCAGCTTGGAAAGGGACAGAGTCTACGAGCAGTACTTC
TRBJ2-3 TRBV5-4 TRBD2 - CASSLSGASTDTQYF TGTGCCAGCAGCTTGAGCGGGGCTAGCACAGATACGCAGTATTTT
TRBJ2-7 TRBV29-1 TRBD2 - CSVDLSGTSGTYEQYF TGCAGCGTTGACCTTAGCGGGACTAGCGGGACGTACGAGCAGTACTTC
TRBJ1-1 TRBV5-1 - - CASSPIGGTEAFF TGCGCCAGCAGCCCTATCGGCGGCACTGAAGCTTTCTTT
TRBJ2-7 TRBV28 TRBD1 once CASRRSGQGNEQYF TGTGCCAGCAGGCGATCCGGACAGGGAAACGAGCAGTACTTC
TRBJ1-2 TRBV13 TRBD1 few CASSPDTGGRNYGYTF TGTGCCAGCAGCCCAGACACAGGGGGGCGTAACTATGGCTACACCTTC
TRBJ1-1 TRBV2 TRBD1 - CASNRQGRAEAFF TGTGCCAGCAACAGACAGGGGAGGGCTGAAGCTTTCTTT
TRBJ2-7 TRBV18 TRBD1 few CASSPPDYLGDRGLEQYF TGTGCCAGCTCCCCCCCGGACTATCTGGGGGACAGGGGACTCGAGCAGTACTTC
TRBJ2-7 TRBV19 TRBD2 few CASSMSSGIYEQYF TGTGCCAGTAGTATGTCTAGCGGGATCTACGAGCAGTACTTC
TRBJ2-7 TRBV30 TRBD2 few CAGGGERGYEQYF TGTGCCGGTGGGGGGGAAAGGGGCTACGAGCAGTACTTC
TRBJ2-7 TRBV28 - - CASSLPGTVEQYF TGTGCCAGCAGTTTACCGGGAACGGTCGAGCAGTACTTC
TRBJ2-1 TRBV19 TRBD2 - CASSIDQRRGRRNEQFF TGTGCCAGTAGTATAGATCAACGGCGCGGGAGGCGCAATGAGCAGTTCTTC
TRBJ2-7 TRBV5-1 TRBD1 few CASSWGQPSYEQYF TGCGCCAGCAGTTGGGGACAGCCCTCCTACGAGCAGTACTTC
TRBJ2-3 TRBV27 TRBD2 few CASSLWGLDSTDTQYF TGTGCCAGCAGTTTATGGGGACTAGATAGCACAGATACGCAGTATTTT
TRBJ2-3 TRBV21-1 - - CASSNEGTGEFTDTQYF TGTGCCAGCAGCAATGAGGGGACTGGGGAATTCACAGATACGCAGTATTTT
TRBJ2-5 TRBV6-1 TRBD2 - CASRTGGSQETQYF TGTGCCAGCAGGACGGGCGGGAGCCAAGAGACCCAGTACTTC
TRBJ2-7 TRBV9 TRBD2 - CASSVGVSGKGSYEQYF TGTGCCAGCAGCGTAGGGGTTAGCGGGAAAGGAAGCTACGAGCAGTACTTC
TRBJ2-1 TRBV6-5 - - CASSYGGISSYNEQFF TGTGCCAGCAGTTACGGCGGTATAAGCTCCTACAATGAGCAGTTCTTC
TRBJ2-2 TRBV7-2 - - CASSPRLVIRNTGELFF TGTGCCAGCAGCCCCCGACTAGTGATCCGAAACACCGGGGAGCTGTTTTTT
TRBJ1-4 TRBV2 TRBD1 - CASMTGPNEKLFF TGTGCCAGCATGACAGGGCCAAATGAAAAACTGTTTTTT
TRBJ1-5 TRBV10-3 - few CAISGSGKKNQPQHF TGTGCCATCAGCGGGTCGGGTAAGAAGAATCAGCCCCAGCATTTT
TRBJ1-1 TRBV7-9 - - CASSLGSWTEAFF TGTGCCAGCAGCCTGGGCTCATGGACTGAAGCTTTCTTT
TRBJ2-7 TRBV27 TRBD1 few CASSTTGGEQYF TGTGCCAGCAGTACGACAGGGGGCGAGCAGTACTTC
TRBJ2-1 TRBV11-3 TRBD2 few CASRVGVAGGSLYNEQFF TGTGCCAGCAGGGTCGGTGTAGCGGGAGGTTCGTTATACAATGAGCAGTTCTTC
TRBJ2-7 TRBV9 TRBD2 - CASNPGGSPGEQYF TGTGCCAGCAACCCGGGAGGTTCCCCCGGGGAGCAGTACTTC
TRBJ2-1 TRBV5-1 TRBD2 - CASSRNPGTSIYNEQFF TGCGCCAGCAGCCGGAATCCCGGGACTAGCATCTACAATGAGCAGTTCTTC